The sequence of this T cell receptor (beta chain) was determined in a study of memory CD4+ T cells and cytomegalovirus serostatus. Overall study: This sample comes from healthy Belgian adults, under 10 CMV seropositive, approximately 23 seronegative. Notes on the study in general: CD4+ memory repertoires contained about two fifths of the 164 reported CMV TCRbeta sequences.

In regard to this clone: Its antigen remains unidentified.

The table came from immunoSEQ multiplex PCR; TCRdb's copy has only in-frame clones and leaves some out. Among around 25,000 clones, 70% to 80% were seen once, and the ten largest hold less than 1.3%. Single viable CD3+CD4+CD8-CD45RO+ cells were sorted as the memory CD4+ T cells. Input material: memory CD4+ T cells from blood. The sequence was collected from an adult in good health and CMV-seronegative.

This CDR3 is CATSRGRQTYEQYF. The CDR3 DNA reads as TGTGCCACCAGCAGAGGACGGCAAACCTACGAGCAGTACTTC. This rearrangement joins TRBV15 to TRBJ2-7; D gene uncertain. CDR3 length: 14 amino acids. Germline assignment: CDR1 LNHNV and CDR2 YYDKDF (reference sequence). The V gene lost 1 base and the J gene lost 2 bases, with 9 bases spanning the gap.